This entry describes one TCR beta chain. Its antigen remains undetermined. It has no much larger one-base neighbor in the sample; base qualities were not kept. Based on the germline V gene, the CDR1 and CDR2 sequences are SGHRS and YFSETQ. CDR3 length: 14 amino acids, cysteine to phenylalanine. Here the CDR3 DNA is all that survives: 42 bases in frame from base 1. The germline V end is reduced by 4 bases and the J end by 4 bases; junction bases left unmatched: 3. Preparation of the library involved the immunoSEQ multiplex PCR assay. A mixture of 60 forward primers for TCR Vbeta segments and 13 reverse primers for TCR Jbeta segments was used in the multiplex PCR. A multiplex PCR assay on genomic DNA amplified the CDR3 region of rearranged TCR beta genes. Amplified TCR beta libraries were sequenced as 87-base-pair reads on the Illumina HiSeq System. The original methods were these. A later analysis counted approximately 84 million unique TCR beta chains across the 550 to 750 repertoires, and some 12 million of these chains were shared by at least two donors. To remove PCR and sequencing errors, raw reads were error-corrected and collapsed into unique sequences using a nearest-neighbor algorithm that merged closely related sequences. V, D and J gene segments were assigned by aligning CDR3 sequences to IMGT reference sequences. For a sequence to be retained, at least a six-nucleotide match to both a V gene segment and a J gene segment was required. A rearrangement was called productive if the CDR3 had no stop codons and remained in frame with V and J, and every other rearrangement was called non-productive. Following IMGT convention, CDR3 was defined as the stretch from the second conserved V-encoded cysteine up to the conserved J-encoded phenylalanine. In an earlier analysis of 587 of the donors, sequences lacking an unambiguous match to a single V gene segment were excluded. An earlier analysis of about 590 of the donors classified V segments as functional when productive rearrangements were above 56.7% and as segregating when the standard deviation between donors was above 5%. A statistical classification framework was built to diagnose cytomegalovirus status from the catalog of TCR beta chain sequences. In a later analysis, TCR nucleotide sequences were compared against IMGT/GENE-DB human TR gene sequences so that V and J genes could be assigned. Using the TCRdist pipeline, a later analysis assigned CDR3 sequences along with most-parsimonious VDJ recombination scenarios. A later analysis defined each TCR beta chain by its CDR3 amino acid sequence plus V-gene family, and excluded reads lacking a unique V-gene family. As a way to deal with suspected cross-contamination and a sequencing artifact, a later analysis dropped 592 nucleotide sequences that were highly shared and had low generation probability. A later analysis calculated a clonal expansion index for each public chain from normalized within-repertoire ranks of inferred template counts. Generation probabilities in a later analysis came from a VDJ recombination model fitted to out-of-frame rearrangements, and those results were checked against IGoR. In a later analysis, hypergeometric tests were used to score TCR-TCR, TCR-HLA and TCR-CMV co-occurrence, with a repertoire-size bias correction applied to TCR pairs. False discovery rates were estimated in a later analysis by permuting HLA or CMV assignments 20 times. In a later analysis, co-occurring TCRs were grouped using DBSCAN, with TCRdist sequence similarity added in when clustering inside HLA-allele-positive subsets. Repertoires with fewer than 30,000 or more than 120,000 public chains, plus five repertoires with anomalous nucleotide sharing, were excluded from co-occurrence clustering. Not all clones reach the TCRdb copy of this immuneACCESS table, which keeps in-frame sequences only. Checked studies attribute under half of the gap to unresolved V genes and leave the rest unexplained. Clone size and V and J calls were adopted from that table, with D and trimming inferred from the DNA. The sample records about 160,000 clones, 70% to 80% of which are singletons. The leading ten clones occupy less than 10% of the sample.

This entry is derived from a study of cytomegalovirus exposure and HLA in healthy donors (dated by TCRdb to about 2017). The study in broad terms: According to an earlier analysis of 550 to 750 of the donors, some 170 million T cells yielded 100 million or so unique TCR beta sequences and approximately 280 Gb of sequence data. Roughly 290 gigabases of sequencing data and 70 million to 100 million unique TCR sequences made up an early release that covered several hundred HLA-typed donors. Among the approximately 420 genotyped donors, around 79% belonged to the genetic ancestry cluster associated with self-reported Caucasian donors. The aim of the study was to test whether cataloging public T cell receptors could identify signatures of past pathogen exposure. Using immunosequencing, the study profiled T cell repertoires from about 610 subjects and related those repertoires to cytomegalovirus serostatus. In addition to the first cohort of around 670 subjects, a separate validation cohort of approximately 120 different subjects was used. To predict cytomegalovirus infection status, the study brought together high-throughput TCR immunosequencing, statistical association of individual TCRs with disease status, and machine learning. A later analysis re-examined previously published TCR beta repertoires from about 700 donors and added high-resolution HLA genotyping to investigate patterns of TCR occurrence. Rather than using new phenotypic data, the later analysis identified candidate immune exposures from TCR beta sequences and from how often those sequences occurred across donors. To decide whether each TCR beta V gene segment behaved as functional or pseudogenic, an earlier analysis of approximately 590 of the donors relied on high-throughput TCR beta sequencing. Donor age, sex, ethnicity and CMV serostatus were collected together with the repertoire data. Genome-wide SNP genotypes for about three fifths of the 666 donors were used in a later genetic analysis, which treated that subset as a discovery cohort. All discovery cohort repertoires had been generated on a single sequencing platform. Both class I and class II loci were covered by HLA typing, at four-digit resolution. The number of typed donors differed by locus: about 629-630 for A, B, C, DRB1 and DQB1; 522 for DQA1; roughly 600 for DPA1; and 400 to 480 for DPB1. Five DR-DQ haplotypes were treated as single units for association and clustering because of strong linkage in the cohort. Among about 370 genotyped donors of the cohort, an average of around 220,000 unique TCR beta nucleotide sequences was sequenced per donor, of which about 19% were non-productive.

The paper's findings and limits, for the study overall: An earlier analysis of some 590 of the donors showed that most TCR beta V segments appeared in productive rearrangements either about 87% or about 30% of the time, which broadly matched IMGT annotations. The authors suggested that the approach could potentially be extended to other disease states and immunological phenotypes. Because counts were too low, about 18 rarely observed V segments, including chromosome 9 orphons, were excluded from the earlier analysis of 587 of the donors. When HLA alleles, especially DR and DQ, strongly co-occurred, attributing TCR associations to individual alleles was difficult. Most CMV-associated TCR beta chains appeared to be HLA-restricted in a later analysis, and the HLA associations seemed to be driven largely by CMV exposure. Some IMGT-functional V segments, including TRBV6-2 and TRBV6-3, could not be told apart with the 87-base-pair reads, so those segments were excluded. A later analysis associated 15,000 or so TCR beta sequences with specific HLA alleles at a false discovery rate of 0.05. In the study, about 150 TCR beta chains were listed as associated with cytomegalovirus. For the cohort, immune exposure information was limited to CMV serostatus. A group of highly shared sequence variants was considered likely to be a technical artifact of the sequencing pipeline. In this cohort, only TCR beta chains were sequenced, and detectable features were limited by the absence of alpha or paired-chain data. The classifier was reported to diagnose cytomegalovirus status with high specificity and sensitivity in both the original and validation cohorts. Most TCR sequences were seen in very few donors, while some public TCRs were found in many individuals. In vitro tests confirmed that a few of the cytomegalovirus-associated TCR beta chains recognize cytomegalovirus antigens. A later analysis found that TCR association rates varied across HLA loci, with DRB1 alleles showing the most associated TCRs and HLA-C alleles the fewest. Linkage disequilibrium might explain the correlated functional status among segregating V segments, but an unknown experimental factor could not be excluded. A later analysis found that HLA-associated TCR beta chains were more clonally expanded and had lower generation probabilities than equally common non-associated chains. Because HLA typing was missing for some donors at each locus, association tests included only the typed subset. A later genetic analysis associated a missense DCLRE1C variant with V-gene and J-gene trimming of TCR beta chains, and an independent cohort replicated the association. Sequencing depth was assumed to be roughly uniform across donors in the presence/absence analyses, though that assumption may not hold. A further reported finding was that TCR beta sequences accurately predicted the HLA-A and HLA-B alleles for most subjects in the first cohort. According to a later genetic analysis, donors in an Asian-associated ancestry cluster had fewer N-insertions in productive TCRs than the approximately 650-donor mean. In a later analysis, several top co-occurrence clusters were reported to appear linked to parvovirus B19, influenza, CMV and Epstein-Barr virus.

The cohort comprised under 700 healthy bone marrow donors. Cohort members were all nominally healthy when sampled, although unrecorded immune exposures were likely present. The donor was CMV seropositive and belonged to the group of more than 250 seropositive cohort members. Every donor gave a peripheral blood sample, and the peripheral blood mononuclear cells from that sample were used for TCR beta sequencing. The Qiagen DNeasy Blood Extraction Kit was used to extract genomic DNA from the blood cell samples. The chain was built from TRBV5-1 and TRBJ2-5; a stretch of 11 junction bases matches TRBD1. Specimen: PBMCs. The sequence was collected from a man aged 18 to 29 in good health and CMV-seropositive. The nucleotide sequence reads as follows: TGCGCCAGCAGCCGAGGGACAGGGGGAGAGACCCAGTACTTC. Translation gives CASSRGTGGETQYF. The variable domain in full, with residues beyond the CDR3 obtained from the reference TRBV5-1 and TRBJ2-5 genes, is KAGVTQTPRYLIKTRGQQVTLSCSPISGHRSVSWYQQTPGQGLQFLFEYFSETQRNKGNFPGRFSGRQFSNSRSEMNVSTLELGDSALYLCASSRGTGGETQYFGPGTRLLVL.